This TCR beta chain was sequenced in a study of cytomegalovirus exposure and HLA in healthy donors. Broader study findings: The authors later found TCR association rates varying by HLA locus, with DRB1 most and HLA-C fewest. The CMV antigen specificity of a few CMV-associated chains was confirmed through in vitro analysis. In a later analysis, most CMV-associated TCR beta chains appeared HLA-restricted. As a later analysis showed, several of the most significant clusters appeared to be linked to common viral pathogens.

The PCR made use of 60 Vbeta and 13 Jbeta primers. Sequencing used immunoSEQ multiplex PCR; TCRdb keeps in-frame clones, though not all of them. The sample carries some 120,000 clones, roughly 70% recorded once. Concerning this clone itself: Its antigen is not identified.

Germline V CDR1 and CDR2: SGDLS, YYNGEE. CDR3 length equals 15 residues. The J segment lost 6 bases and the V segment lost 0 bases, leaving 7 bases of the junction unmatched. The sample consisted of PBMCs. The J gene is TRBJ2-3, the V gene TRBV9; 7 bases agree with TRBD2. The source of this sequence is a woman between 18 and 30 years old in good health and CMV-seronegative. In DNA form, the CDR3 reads TGTGCCAGCAGCGTAGAAAGCGGGGTCGGGGATACGCAGTATTTT. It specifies CASSVESGVGDTQYF. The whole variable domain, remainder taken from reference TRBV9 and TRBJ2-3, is DSGVTQTPKHLITATGQRVTLRCSPRSGDLSVYWYQQSLDQGLQFLIQYYNGEERAKGNILERFSAQQFPDLHSELNLSSLELGDSALYFCASSVESGVGDTQYFGPGTRLTVL.